This T cell receptor (beta chain) emerged from a study of T cell changes during pregnancy in multiple sclerosis. This clone was seen once. Method: immunoSEQ multiplex PCR; TCRdb's copy keeps in-frame clones and lacks some. The sample records approximately 60,000 clones, 85% to 95% being singletons. CDR1 SGHDT and CDR2 YYEEEE come from the germline V gene. V shed 6 bases and J 7 bases; nucleotides not matched to a gene: 6. The CDR3 spans 13 residues. V is TRBV5-6 and J is TRBJ1-3; 8 nucleotides align to TRBD1. The source is a female donor with multiple sclerosis, enrolled in a pregnancy study. The specimen comprised CD4+ T cells from peripheral blood mononuclear cells, sampled before pregnancy. The CDR3 loop reads CASTRTGRNTIYF. In DNA, the CDR3 is TGTGCCAGCACGCGGACAGGGAGGAACACCATATATTTT.